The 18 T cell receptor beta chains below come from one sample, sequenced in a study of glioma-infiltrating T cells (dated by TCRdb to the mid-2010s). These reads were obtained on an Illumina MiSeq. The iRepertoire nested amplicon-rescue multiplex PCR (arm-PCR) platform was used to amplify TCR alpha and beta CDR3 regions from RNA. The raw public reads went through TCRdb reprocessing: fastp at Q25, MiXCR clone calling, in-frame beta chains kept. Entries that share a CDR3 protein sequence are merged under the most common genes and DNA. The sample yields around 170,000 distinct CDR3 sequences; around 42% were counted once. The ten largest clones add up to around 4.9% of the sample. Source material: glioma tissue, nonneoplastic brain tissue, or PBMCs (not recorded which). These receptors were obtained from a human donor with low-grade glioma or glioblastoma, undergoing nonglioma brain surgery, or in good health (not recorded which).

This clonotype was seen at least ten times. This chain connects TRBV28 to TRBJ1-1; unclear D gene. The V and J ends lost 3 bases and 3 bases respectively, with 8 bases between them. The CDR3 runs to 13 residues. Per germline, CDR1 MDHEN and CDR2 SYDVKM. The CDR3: CASSFVGDTEAFF. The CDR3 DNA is TGTGCCAGCAGTTTCGTTGGGGACACTGAAGCTTTCTTT.

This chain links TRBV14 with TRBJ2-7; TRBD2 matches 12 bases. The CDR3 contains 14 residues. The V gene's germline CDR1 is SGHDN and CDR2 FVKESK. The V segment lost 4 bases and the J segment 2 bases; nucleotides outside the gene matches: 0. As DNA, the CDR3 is TGTGCCAGCAGCCCTAGCGGGAGGGCCTACGAGCAGTACTTC. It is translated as CASSPSGRAYEQYF. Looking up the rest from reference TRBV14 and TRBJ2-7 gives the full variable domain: EAGVTQFPSHSVIEKGQTVTLRCDPISGHDNLYWYRRVMGKEIKFLLHFVKESKQDESGMPNNRFLAERTGGTYSTLKVQPAELEDSGVYFCASSPSGRAYEQYFGPGTRLTVT.

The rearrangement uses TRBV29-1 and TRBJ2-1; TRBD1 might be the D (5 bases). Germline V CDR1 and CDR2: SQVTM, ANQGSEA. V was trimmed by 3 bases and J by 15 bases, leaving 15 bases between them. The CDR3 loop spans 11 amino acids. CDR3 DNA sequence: TGCAGCGTTGATAGGGCAGGGAACCGGTTCTTC. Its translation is CSVDRAGNRFF.

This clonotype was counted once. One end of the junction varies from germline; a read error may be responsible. The CDR3 reads CASTQEGTSLYNEQFF. CDR3 DNA: TGTGCCAGCACCCAAGAAGGGACTAGTCTCTACAATGAGCAGTTCTTC. J is TRBJ2-1 and V is TRBV4-2; the match to TRBD2 covers 8 bases. The CDR3 runs to 16 residues. Germline loops: CDR1 LGHNA, CDR2 YNFKEQ.

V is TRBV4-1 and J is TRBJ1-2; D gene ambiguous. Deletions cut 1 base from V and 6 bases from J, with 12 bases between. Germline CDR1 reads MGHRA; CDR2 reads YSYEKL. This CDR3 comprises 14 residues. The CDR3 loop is CASSQGGTGDGYTF. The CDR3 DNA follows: TGCGCCAGCAGCCAAGGTGGAACGGGAGATGGCTACACCTTC.

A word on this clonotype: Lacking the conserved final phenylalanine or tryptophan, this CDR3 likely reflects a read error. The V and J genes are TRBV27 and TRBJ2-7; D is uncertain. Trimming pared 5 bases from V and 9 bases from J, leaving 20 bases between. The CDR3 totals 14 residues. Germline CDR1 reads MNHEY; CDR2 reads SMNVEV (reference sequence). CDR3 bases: TGTGCCAGCAGTCCGAGCCTCTACGTAGTCGGGCAGTACCTC. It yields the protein CASSPSLYVVGQYL.

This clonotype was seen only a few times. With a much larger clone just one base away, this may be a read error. The CDR3 DNA reads as TGCAGTGCTAGAGGAAAAGGTTACAATGAGCAGTTCTTC. Its translation is CSARGKGYNEQFF. This sequence joins TRBV20-1 and TRBJ2-1; D is unresolved. V lost 1 base and J 4 bases, leaving 8 bases between the germline ends. The CDR3 consists of 13 residues. Germline V CDR1 and CDR2: DFQATT, SNEGSKA (reference sequence).

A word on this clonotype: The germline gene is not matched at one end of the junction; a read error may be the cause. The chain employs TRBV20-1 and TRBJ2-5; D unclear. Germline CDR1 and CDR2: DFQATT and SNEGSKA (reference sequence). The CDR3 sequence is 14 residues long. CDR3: CSARGWVQQETQHF. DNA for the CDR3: TGCAGTGCTAGAGGATGGGTCCAACAAGAGACCCAGCACTTC.

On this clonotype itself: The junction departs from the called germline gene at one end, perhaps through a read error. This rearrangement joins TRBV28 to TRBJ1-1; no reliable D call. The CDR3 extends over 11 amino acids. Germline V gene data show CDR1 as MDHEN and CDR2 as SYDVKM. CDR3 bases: TGCCCCAGCAGTTATTACACTGATGCTTTCTTT. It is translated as CPSSYYTDAFF.

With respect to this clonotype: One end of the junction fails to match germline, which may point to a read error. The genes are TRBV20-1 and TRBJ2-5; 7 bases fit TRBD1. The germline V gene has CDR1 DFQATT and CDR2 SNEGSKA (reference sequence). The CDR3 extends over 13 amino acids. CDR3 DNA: TGCAGTGCCATGGGACAGAACCAAGAGACCGAGTACTTC. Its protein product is CSAMGQNQETEYF.

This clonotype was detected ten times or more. The CDR3 spells CSARDARMSSYNEQFF. In DNA form, the CDR3 reads TGCAGTGCTAGAGATGCGCGGATGAGCTCCTACAATGAGCAGTTCTTC. The V gene is TRBV20-1, the J gene TRBJ2-1; the D is unclear. Per the germline V gene, CDR1 is DFQATT and CDR2 is SNEGSKA (reference sequence). The CDR3 is 16 residues long. V lost 0 bases and J 0 bases, leaving 12 bases between the germline ends.

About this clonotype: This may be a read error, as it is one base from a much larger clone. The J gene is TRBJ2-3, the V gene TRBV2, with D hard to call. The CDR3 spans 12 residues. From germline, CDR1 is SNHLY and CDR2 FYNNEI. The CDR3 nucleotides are TGTCCCAGCAGCGACCGATCAAATACGCAGTATTTT. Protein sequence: CPSSDRSNTQYF.

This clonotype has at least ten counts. CDR3 amino acids: CASSQDYQGYTF. CDR3 DNA sequence: TGCGCCAGCAGCCAAGACTATCAGGGCTACACCTTC. The gene calls are TRBV4-1 and TRBJ1-2; D gene unclear. Germline values: CDR1 MGHRA, CDR2 YSYEKL. The CDR3 has 12 residues. Between the trimmed V and J ends, which lost 0 bases and 8 bases, there was a span of 7 bases.

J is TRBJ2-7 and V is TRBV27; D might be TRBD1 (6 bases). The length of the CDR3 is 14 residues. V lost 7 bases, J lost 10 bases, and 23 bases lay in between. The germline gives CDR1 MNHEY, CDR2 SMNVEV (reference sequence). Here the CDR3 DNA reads TGTGCCAGCATCCAGATCCTACAGGGTGCCGATCAGTACTTC. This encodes CASIQILQGADQYF.

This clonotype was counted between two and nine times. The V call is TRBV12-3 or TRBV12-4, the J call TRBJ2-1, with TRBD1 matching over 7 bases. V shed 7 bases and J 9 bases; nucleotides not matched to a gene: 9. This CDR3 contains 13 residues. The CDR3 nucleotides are TGTGCCAGCATTGCGACAGGGCCTGGTGAGCAGTTCTTC. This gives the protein CASIATGPGEQFF.

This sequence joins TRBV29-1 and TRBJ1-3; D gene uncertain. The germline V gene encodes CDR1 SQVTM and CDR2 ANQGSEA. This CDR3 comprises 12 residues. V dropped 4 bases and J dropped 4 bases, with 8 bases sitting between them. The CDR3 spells CSVGQPGNTIYF. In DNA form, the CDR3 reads TGCAGCGTTGGTCAGCCGGGAAACACCATATATTTT.

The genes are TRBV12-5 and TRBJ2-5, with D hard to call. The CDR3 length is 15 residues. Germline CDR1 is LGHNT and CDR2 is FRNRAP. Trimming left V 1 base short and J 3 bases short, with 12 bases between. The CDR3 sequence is CASGLGQENKETQYF. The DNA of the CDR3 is TGTGCTAGTGGTTTGGGTCAGGAGAACAAAGAGACCCAGTACTTC. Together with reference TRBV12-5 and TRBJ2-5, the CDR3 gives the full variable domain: DARVTQTPRHKVTEMGQEVTMRCQPILGHNTVFWYRQTMMQGLELLAYFRNRAPLDDSGMPKDRFSAEMPDATLATLKIQPSEPRDSAVYFCASGLGQENKETQYFGPGTRLLVL.

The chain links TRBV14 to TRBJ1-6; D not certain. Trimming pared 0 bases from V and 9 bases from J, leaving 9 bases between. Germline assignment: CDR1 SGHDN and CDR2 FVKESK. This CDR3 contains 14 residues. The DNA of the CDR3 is TGTGCCAGCAGCCAAGAAAGCCGTACTTCACCCCTCCACTTT. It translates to CASSQESRTSPLHF.